This T cell receptor (beta chain) is from a study of blood T cell repertoires in COVID-19. The wider study: Samples representing acute and convalescent COVID-19 were sourced from the United States, Italy and Spain.

Here immunoSEQ multiplex PCR was the method, and the copy in TCRdb shows in-frame clones only, minus some. The table lists roughly 220,000 clones, around 82% of them singletons. The source of this sequence is a woman aged 55-70 years with acute or convalescent COVID-19. Sample: peripheral blood.

This CDR3 reads CASSLDRNTEAFF. CDR3 sequence (DNA): TGTGCCAGCAGCTTAGACAGGAACACTGAAGCTTTCTTT. The chain employs TRBV7-2 and TRBJ1-1; D remains unclear. V was pared by 1 base and J by 1 base, with 4 bases between. The CDR3 sequence is 13 residues long. Germline values: CDR1 SGHTA, CDR2 FQGNSA. The full variable domain, its missing parts supplied by reference TRBV7-2 and TRBJ1-1, is GAGVSQSPSNKVTEKGKDVELRCDPISGHTALYWYRQSLGQGLEFLIYFQGNSAPDKSGLPSDRFSAERTGGSVSTLTIQRTQQEDSAVYLCASSLDRNTEAFFGQGTRLTVV.